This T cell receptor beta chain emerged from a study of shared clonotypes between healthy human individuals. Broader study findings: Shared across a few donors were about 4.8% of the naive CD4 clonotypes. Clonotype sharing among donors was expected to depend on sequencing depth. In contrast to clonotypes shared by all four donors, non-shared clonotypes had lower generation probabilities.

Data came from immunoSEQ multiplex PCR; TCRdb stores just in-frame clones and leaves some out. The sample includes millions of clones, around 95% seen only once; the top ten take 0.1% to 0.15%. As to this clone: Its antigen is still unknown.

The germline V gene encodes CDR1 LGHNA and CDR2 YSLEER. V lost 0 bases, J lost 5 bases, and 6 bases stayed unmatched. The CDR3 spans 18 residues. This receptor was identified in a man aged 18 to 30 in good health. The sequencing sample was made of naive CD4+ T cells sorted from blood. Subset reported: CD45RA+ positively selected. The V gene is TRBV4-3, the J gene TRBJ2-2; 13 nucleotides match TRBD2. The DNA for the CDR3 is TGCGCCAGCAGCCAAGAATACGGACTAGCGGGAGTTACCGGGGAGCTGTTTTTT. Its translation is CASSQEYGLAGVTGELFF.